This T cell receptor (beta chain) was identified during a study of human T cells and chemical hapten exposure (dated by TCRdb to the early 2020s). For the study in its entirety: For sensitization, 2% DPC in acetone was applied to a 2 cm by 2 cm area of upper inner arm skin. The libraries were sequenced as a pool, and the TCR yield per sample differed mostly because of small variations in library volumes within the pool. Patient blood was sampled pre-sensitization (week 0) and at 2, 6 and about 24 weeks after DPC sensitization. In alopecia patients, the study followed how the peripheral blood TCR repertoire changed in vivo over primary and secondary sensitization to diphenylcyclopropenone (DPC), a hapten. Under 30 alopecia patients gave blood for TCR sequencing at one to four time points (pre-sensitization, 2, 6 and 24 weeks). Patients additionally received weekly therapeutic DPC doses to the scalp throughout the approximately 24-week study period. Patch tests used Finn chambers with 0.01% DPC on the upper back, scored after 6 days by International Contact Dermatitis Research Group standards. Most of the patients in the cohort were female, and the cohort covered alopecia areata with under or over 50% scalp involvement, alopecia totalis and alopecia universalis. Study-wide conclusions, independent of this receptor: The number of PT1 expanded TCRs positively correlated with patch test score, significant at thresholds 8, 16 and 32 but not 4. Expanded TCRs formed significantly more large CDR3 similarity clusters than pre-sensitization or healthy control sets, consistent with antigen-driven responses. Alopecia, a presumed autoimmune disease, was present in all patients, so the immune response of the patients might differ from that of healthy individuals. Repeated subsampling changed both the strength of the expansion versus patch-test correlation and the threshold at which the correlation became significant. No change with DPC sensitization was found in the number of TCRs above 1 in 1000 frequency, and no evidence of global repertoire structure alterations was found.

The sample's time point label, decoded: patch test 3, about 24 weeks after DPC sensitization. Per the publication, the treatment or condition label means: therapeutic diphenylcyclopropenone sensitization with weekly scalp DPC. At every patch-test visit, the blood draw took place before the patch test was put on. To be eligible, patients had to be aged 18 to 70, diagnosed with alopecia and judged suitable for DPC therapy, while pregnant patients were excluded. Unfractionated whole blood was collected in Tempus Blood RNA tubes, and total RNA was extracted from that blood. Trimming removed 4 bases from V and 5 bases from J; the gene matches leave 6 bases unexplained. The CDR3 spans 15 residues, from the cysteine through the phenylalanine. This entry keeps only the CDR3 DNA: 45 bases, framed from base 1. This clonotype was found once. This receptor's antigen is unknown. One base away there is no much larger clone; base qualities are not given. A lone read offers only weak evidence.

Library prep was done by RACE. Sequencing was carried out with a NextSeq 500. Library preparation attached unique molecular identifiers to individual cDNA molecules for quantitative, reproducible TCR counting. Both TCR alpha and TCR beta chains were sequenced from each blood RNA sample. Turning to the authors' computational methods: Samples had a median of around 92,000 TCRs, with a range from about 23,224 to 700,000. V, J and CDR3 annotation of the TCR reads was carried out using the Decombinator software suite. To make PS versus PT1 abundance plots, every sample was subsampled to the same number of TCRs (28,000). TCRs were defined as expanded if absent before sensitization and observed at least eight times at the 2-week time point. TCRdb took the public reads, trimmed them with fastp at Q25, ran MiXCR for clone calling and kept in-frame beta chains. Each entry is one CDR3 protein sequence, shown with its most common DNA and genes. These V and J calls derive from TCRdb rather than the authors' analysis. The sample table shows 130,000 or so distinct CDR3 sequences, and approximately 10% are seen once. Over 2% of the sample belongs to the ten largest clones.

The sequence joins TRBV12-3 or TRBV12-4 to TRBJ2-2, with 8 bases aligning to TRBD2. The sample here was whole blood, taken in connection with sensitization to the hapten diphenylcyclopropenone (DPC). The sequence was collected from a woman aged 45-65 years with alopecia areata. Some clones in this sample may be carry-over from other donors' samples. This receptor carries the CDR3 CASSWAGGRTGELFF. The nucleotide sequence reads as follows: TGTGCCAGCAGTTGGGCGGGGGGCCGGACCGGGGAGCTGTTTTTT.